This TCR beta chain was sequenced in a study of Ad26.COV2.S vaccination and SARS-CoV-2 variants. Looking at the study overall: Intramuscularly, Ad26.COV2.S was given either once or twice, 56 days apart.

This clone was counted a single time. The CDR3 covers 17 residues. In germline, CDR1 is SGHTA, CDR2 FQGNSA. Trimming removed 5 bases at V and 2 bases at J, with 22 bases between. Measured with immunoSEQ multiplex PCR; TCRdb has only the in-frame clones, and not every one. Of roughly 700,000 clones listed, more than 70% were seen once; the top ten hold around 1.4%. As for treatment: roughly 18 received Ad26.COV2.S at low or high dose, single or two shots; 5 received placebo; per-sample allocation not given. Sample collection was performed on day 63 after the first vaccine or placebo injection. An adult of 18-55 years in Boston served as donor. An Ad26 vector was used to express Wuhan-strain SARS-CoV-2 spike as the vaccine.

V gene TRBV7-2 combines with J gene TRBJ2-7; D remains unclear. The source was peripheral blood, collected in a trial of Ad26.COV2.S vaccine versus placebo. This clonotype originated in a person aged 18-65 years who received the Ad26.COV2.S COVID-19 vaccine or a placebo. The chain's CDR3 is CASSLTTPGSGAYEQYF. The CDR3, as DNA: TGTGCCAGCAGCCTCACCACCCCAGGTAGTGGGGCCTACGAGCAGTACTTC.